These T cell receptor beta chains were read from a single sample in a study of blood T cell repertoires in COVID-19. Assay: immunoSEQ multiplex PCR; the TCRdb copy retains only in-frame clones and omits some. The sample carries roughly 100,000 clones, roughly 76% recorded once. The sample was peripheral blood. These receptors all come from a woman aged 70-85 years with acute or convalescent COVID-19. The CDR3 runs from the conserved cysteine through the conserved F or W. D genes are given only for firm matches. Rows give clone size only sometimes, using once, few, many, or a class for an expanded clone.

TRBV30,NA,TRBJ2-7,NA,TGTGCCTGGGGGGGGCAGGGCTACGAGCAGTACTTC,CAWGGQGYEQYF
TRBV18,NA,TRBJ1-2,NA,TGTGCCAGCTCACCACCGAACAGGGATGGTATCGGTGGCTACACCTTC,CASSPPNRDGIGGYTF
TRBV3-1/TRBV3-2,NA,TRBJ1-2,NA,TGTGCCAGCAGACCGCGGGGGGCTAACTATGGCTACACCTTC,CASRPRGANYGYTF
TRBV24-1,NA,TRBJ2-1,NA,TGTGCCACCAGTGCAGGTAGCTCCTACAATGAGCAGTTCTTC,CATSAGSSYNEQFF
TRBV7-9,NA,TRBJ1-2,TRBD1,TGTGCCAGCAGCCCGAGGGACAGTGCCGGGGGATATGGCTACACCTTC,CASSPRDSAGGYGYTF
TRBV12-3/TRBV12-4,NA,TRBJ2-3,TRBD1,TGTGCCAGCCGGGACAGGGGCACAGATACGCAGTATTTT,CASRDRGTDTQYF
TRBV29-1,NA,TRBJ1-1,TRBD1,TGCAGCGTTGGCGGCCGAACAGCAGGGGGGACCACTGAAGCTTTCTTT,CSVGGRTAGGTTEAFF
TRBV18,NA,TRBJ2-1,TRBD2,TGTGCCAGCTCACCGTTGGCCCAAACTAGCGTCTACAATGAGCAGTTCTTC,CASSPLAQTSVYNEQFF
TRBV6-2/TRBV6-3,NA,TRBJ2-5,TRBD2,TGTGCCAGCAGCTCGGGACTAGCGGGCTACCAAGAGACCCAGTACTTC,CASSSGLAGYQETQYF
TRBV4-2,NA,TRBJ2-2,TRBD2,TGTGCCAGCAGCCAAGAGGGACTAGCGGGAGCCGCGAACACCGGGGAGCTGTTTTTT,CASSQEGLAGAANTGELFF
TRBV30,NA,TRBJ2-3,NA,TGTGCCTGGAGTCCTAGCGCAAGCACAGATACGCAGTATTTT,CAWSPSASTDTQYF
TRBV7-4,NA,TRBJ1-5,TRBD1,TGTGCCAGCAGCTTTGAACACAGGGGGCATATTAACAATCAGCCCCAGCATTTT,CASSFEHRGHINNQPQHF
TRBV7-8,NA,TRBJ2-5,NA,TGTGCCAGCAGCTTCGGGTTGTTCGCCCAAGAGACCCAGTACTTC,CASSFGLFAQETQYF
TRBV29-1,NA,TRBJ2-3,NA,TGCAGCGTTGAGCGAGGGTTCGGGACAGATACGCAGTATTTT,CSVERGFGTDTQYF
TRBV12-3/TRBV12-4,NA,TRBJ1-2,TRBD1,TGTGCCAGCAGTCCGACAGGGTATGGCTACACCTTC,CASSPTGYGYTF
TRBV6-6,NA,TRBJ1-6,NA,TGTGCCAGCAGGAGGGGGGGGAGCTCCTATAATTCACCCCTCCACTTT,CASRRGGSSYNSPLHF
TRBV15,NA,TRBJ2-3,TRBD2,TGTGCCACCAGCAGTCCCGGGACTAGCGGTAACACAGATACGCAGTATTTT,CATSSPGTSGNTDTQYF
TRBV4-1,NA,TRBJ1-2,TRBD1,TGCGCCAGCAGCCAAGACAGGGGACAGGGGGCGTTCGATGGCTACACCTTC,CASSQDRGQGAFDGYTF
TRBV20-1,NA,TRBJ1-2,TRBD1,TGCAGTGCTCGAGGGGGCGAGTTCCCCACCTTC,CSARGGEFPTF
TRBV19,NA,TRBJ2-7,TRBD1,TGTGCCAGTAGCACAGGGGGCTACGAGCAGTACTTC,CASSTGGYEQYF
TRBV20-1,once,TRBJ2-5,NA,TGCAGTGCTAGTTCCCCCGAGGGCAGAGAGGAGACCCAGTACTTC,CSASSPEGREETQYF
TRBV5-4,NA,TRBJ1-1,NA,TGTGCCAGCAGTCTATTCATTTTAAATACTGAAGCTTTCTTT,CASSLFILNTEAFF
TRBV6-5,NA,TRBJ2-7,TRBD1,TGTGCCAGCAGCCGCGGACAGGATTCCTACGAGCAGTACTTC,CASSRGQDSYEQYF
TRBV2,NA,TRBJ1-1,TRBD1,TGTGCCAGCAGGGTAGACAGGGCCGGGGGAGAAGCTTTCTTT,CASRVDRAGGEAFF
TRBV7-6,NA,TRBJ2-3,TRBD2,TGTGCCAGCAGCTTAGGTGCTAGCGGAAACACAGATACGCAGTATTTT,CASSLGASGNTDTQYF
TRBV6-4,NA,TRBJ2-2,NA,TGTGCCAGCAGCCTAGGACAAGGGCTCCCCACCGGGGAGCTGTTTTTT,CASSLGQGLPTGELFF
TRBV18,NA,TRBJ1-1,NA,TGTGCCAGCTCACCCGTCGGGAACACTGAAGCTTTCTTT,CASSPVGNTEAFF
TRBV11-2,NA,TRBJ2-2,TRBD2,TGTGCCAGCAGCTTGGGCGGGGGAGCGAACACCGGGGAGCTGTTTTTT,CASSLGGGANTGELFF
TRBV21-1,NA,TRBJ1-5,NA,TGTGCCAGCAGCACTGCAGGGCTTCGTCAGCCCCAGCATTTT,CASSTAGLRQPQHF
TRBV6-2/TRBV6-3,many,TRBJ2-7,TRBD2,TGTGCCAGCAGTACCCCGCGGCGGGAGAAGGGCGAGCAGTACTTC,CASSTPRREKGEQYF
TRBV11-1,once,TRBJ2-7,TRBD1,TGTGCCAGCAGCTCCCCGGGACAGGGGATCTACGAGCAGTACTTC,CASSSPGQGIYEQYF
TRBV4-3,NA,TRBJ1-4,NA,TGCGCCAGCAGCTCTGGACAGTCTGCTAATGAAAAACTGTTTTTT,CASSSGQSANEKLFF
TRBV7-9,NA,TRBJ2-6,TRBD1,TGTGCCAGCAGCTGGACAGGGAGTAGTAATGCTGGGGCCAACGTCCTGACTTTC,CASSWTGSSNAGANVLTF
TRBV4-3,NA,TRBJ1-2,NA,TGCGCCAGCAGCCAATCGTTACAGTCCGCCTATGGCTACACCTTC,CASSQSLQSAYGYTF
TRBV10-1,NA,TRBJ2-7,TRBD2,TGCGCCAGCAGAGGACTAGCGGGGTACGAGCAGTACTTC,CASRGLAGYEQYF